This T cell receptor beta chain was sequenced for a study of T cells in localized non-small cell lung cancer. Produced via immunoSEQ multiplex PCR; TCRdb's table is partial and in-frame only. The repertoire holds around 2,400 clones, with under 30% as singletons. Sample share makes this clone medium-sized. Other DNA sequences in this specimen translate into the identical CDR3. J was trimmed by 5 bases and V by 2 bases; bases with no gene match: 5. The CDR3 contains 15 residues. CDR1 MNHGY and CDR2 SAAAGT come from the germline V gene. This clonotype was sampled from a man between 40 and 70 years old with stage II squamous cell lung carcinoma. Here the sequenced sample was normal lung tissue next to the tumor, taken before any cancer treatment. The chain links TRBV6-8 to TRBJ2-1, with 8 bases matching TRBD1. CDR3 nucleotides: TGTGCCAGCAGTTACAGCGGACAGGGTAACAATGAGCAGTTCTTC. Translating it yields CASSYSGQGNNEQFF.